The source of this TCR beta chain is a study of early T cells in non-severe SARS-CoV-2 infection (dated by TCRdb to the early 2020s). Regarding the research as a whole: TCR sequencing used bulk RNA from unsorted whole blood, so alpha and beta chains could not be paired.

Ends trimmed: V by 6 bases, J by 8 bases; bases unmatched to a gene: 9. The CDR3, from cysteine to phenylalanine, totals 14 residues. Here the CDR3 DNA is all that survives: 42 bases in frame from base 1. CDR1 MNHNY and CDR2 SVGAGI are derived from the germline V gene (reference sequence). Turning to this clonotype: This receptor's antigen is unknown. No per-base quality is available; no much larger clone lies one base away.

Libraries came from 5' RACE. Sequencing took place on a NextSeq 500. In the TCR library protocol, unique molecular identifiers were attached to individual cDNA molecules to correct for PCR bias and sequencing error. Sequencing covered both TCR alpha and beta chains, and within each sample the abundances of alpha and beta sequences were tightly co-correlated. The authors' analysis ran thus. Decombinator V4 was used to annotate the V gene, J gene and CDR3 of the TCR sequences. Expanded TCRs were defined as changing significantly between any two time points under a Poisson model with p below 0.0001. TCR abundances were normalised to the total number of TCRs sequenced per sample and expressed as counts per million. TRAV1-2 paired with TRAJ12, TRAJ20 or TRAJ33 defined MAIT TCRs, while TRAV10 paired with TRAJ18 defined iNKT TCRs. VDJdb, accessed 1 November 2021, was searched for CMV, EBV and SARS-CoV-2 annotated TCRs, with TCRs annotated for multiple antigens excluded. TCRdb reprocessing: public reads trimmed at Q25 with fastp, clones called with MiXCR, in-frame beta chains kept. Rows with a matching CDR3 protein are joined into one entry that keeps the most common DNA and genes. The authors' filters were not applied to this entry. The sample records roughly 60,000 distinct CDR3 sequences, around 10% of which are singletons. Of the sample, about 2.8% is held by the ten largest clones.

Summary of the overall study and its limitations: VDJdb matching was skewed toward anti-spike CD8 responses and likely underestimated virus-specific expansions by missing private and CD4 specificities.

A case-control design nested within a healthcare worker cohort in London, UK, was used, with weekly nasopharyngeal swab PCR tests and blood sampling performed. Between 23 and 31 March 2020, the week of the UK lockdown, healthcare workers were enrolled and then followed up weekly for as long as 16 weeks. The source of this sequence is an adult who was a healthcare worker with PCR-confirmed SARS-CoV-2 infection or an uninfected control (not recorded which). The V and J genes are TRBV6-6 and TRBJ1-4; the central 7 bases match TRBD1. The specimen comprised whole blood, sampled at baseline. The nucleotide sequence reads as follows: TGTGCCAGCAGCAGGGGGTCGGCAGTAGAAAAACTGTTTTTT. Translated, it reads CASSRGSAVEKLFF.